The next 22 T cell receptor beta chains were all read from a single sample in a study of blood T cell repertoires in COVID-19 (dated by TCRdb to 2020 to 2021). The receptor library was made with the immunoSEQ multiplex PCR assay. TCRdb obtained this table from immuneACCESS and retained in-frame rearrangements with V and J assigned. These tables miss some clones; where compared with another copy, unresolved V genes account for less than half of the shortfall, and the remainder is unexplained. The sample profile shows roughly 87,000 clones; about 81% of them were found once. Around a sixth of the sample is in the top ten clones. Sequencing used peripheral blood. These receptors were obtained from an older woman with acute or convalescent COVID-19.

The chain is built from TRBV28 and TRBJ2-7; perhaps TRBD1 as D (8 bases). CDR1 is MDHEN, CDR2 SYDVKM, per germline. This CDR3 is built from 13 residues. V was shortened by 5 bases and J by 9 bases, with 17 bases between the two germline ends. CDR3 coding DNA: TGTGCCAGCAGTCAAGGACAGGGAGGGGGGCAGTACTTC. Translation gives CASSQGQGGGQYF.

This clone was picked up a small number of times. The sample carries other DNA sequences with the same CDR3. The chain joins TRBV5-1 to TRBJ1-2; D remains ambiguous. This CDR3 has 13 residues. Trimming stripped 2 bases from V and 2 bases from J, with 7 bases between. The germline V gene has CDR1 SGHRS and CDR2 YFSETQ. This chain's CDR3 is CASSFETNYGYTF. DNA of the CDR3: TGCGCCAGCAGCTTCGAAACAAACTATGGCTACACCTTC.

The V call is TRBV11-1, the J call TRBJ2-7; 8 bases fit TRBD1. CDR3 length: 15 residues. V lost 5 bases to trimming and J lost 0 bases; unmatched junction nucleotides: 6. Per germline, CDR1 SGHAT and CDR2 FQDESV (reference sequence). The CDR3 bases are TGTGCCAGCAGCGCCTGGACAGGGAGCTCCTACGAGCAGTACTTC. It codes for CASSAWTGSSYEQYF.

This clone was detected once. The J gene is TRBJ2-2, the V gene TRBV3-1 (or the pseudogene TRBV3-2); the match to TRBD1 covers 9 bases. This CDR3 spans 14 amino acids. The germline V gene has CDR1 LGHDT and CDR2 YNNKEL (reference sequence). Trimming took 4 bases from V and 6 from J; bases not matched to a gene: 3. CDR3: CASSPRQGAGELFF. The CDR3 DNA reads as TGTGCCAGCAGCCCCCGACAGGGGGCCGGGGAGCTGTTTTTT.

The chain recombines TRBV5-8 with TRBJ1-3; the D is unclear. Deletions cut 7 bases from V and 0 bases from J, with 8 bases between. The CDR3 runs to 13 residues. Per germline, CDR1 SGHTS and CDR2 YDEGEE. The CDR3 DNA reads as TGTGCCAGCCGACTGGGCTCTGGAAACACCATATATTTT. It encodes CASRLGSGNTIYF. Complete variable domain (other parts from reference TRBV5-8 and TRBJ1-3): EAGVTQSPTHLIKTRGQQATLRCSPISGHTSVYWYQQALGLGLQFLLWYDEGEERNRGNFPPRFSGRQFPNYSSELNVNALELEDSALYLCASRLGSGNTIYFGEGSWLTVV.

CDR3 residues: CASSPRDYSYNEQFF. CDR3 nucleotide sequence: TGTGCCAGCAGTCCCCGGGACTACTCCTACAATGAGCAGTTCTTC. The chain employs TRBV11-2 and TRBJ2-1; 7 bases agree with TRBD2. The CDR3 totals 15 residues. J gave up 0 bases and V 6 bases, and 5 bases lay outside the gene matches. Germline-derived CDR1 and CDR2 are SGHAT and FQNNGV.

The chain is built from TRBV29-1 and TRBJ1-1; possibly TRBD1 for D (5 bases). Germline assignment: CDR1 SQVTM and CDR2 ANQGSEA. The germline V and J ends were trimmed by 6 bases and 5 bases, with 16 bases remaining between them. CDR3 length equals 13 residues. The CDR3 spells CSVDAGEVTEAFF. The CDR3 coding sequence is TGCAGCGTCGACGCGGGGGAAGTGACTGAAGCTTTCTTT.

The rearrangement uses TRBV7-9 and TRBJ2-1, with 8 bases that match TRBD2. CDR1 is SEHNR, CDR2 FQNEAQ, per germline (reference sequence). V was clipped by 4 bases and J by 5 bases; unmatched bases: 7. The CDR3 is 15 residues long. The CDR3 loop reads CASSSPGGGNNEQFF. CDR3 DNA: TGTGCCAGCAGCTCCCCAGGCGGGGGGAACAATGAGCAGTTCTTC.

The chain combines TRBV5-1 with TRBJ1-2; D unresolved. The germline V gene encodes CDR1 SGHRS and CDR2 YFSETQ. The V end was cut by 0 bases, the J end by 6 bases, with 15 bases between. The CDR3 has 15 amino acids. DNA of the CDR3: TGCGCCAGCAGCTTGGCTTTGGGAGGGTACGATGGCTACACCTTC. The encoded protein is CASSLALGGYDGYTF.

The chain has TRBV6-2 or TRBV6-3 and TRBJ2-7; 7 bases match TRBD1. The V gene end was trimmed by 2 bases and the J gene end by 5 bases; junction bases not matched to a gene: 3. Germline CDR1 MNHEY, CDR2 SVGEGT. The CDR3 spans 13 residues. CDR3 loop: CASSYGQVHEQYF. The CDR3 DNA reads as TGTGCCAGCAGTTACGGACAGGTCCACGAGCAGTACTTC.

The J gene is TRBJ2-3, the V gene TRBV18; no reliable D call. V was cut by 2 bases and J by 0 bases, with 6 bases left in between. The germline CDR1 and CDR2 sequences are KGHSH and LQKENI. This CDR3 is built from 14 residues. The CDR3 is CASSPILSTDTQYF. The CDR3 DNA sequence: TGTGCCAGCTCACCAATTCTGAGCACAGATACGCAGTATTTT.

In DNA, the CDR3 is TGTGCCAGTAGACCACGTGGCAGGCGCTCTGGAAACACCATATATTTT. Translating gives CASRPRGRRSGNTIYF. The chain joins TRBV19 to TRBJ1-3, with no clear D. Germline values: CDR1 LNHDA, CDR2 SQIVND (reference sequence). The CDR3 contains 16 residues. Trimming removed 6 bases from V and 0 bases from J, with 15 bases in between.

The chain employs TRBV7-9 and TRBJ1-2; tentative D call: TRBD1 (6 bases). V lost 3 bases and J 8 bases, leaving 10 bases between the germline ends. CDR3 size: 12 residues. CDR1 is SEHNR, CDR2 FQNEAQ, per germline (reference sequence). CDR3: CASSFGGGGYTF. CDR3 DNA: TGTGCCAGCAGCTTCGGGGGGGGCGGCTACACCTTC.

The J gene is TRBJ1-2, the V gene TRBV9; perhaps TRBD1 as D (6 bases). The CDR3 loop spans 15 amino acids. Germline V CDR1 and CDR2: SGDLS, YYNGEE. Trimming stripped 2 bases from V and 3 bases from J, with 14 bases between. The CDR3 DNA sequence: TGTGCCAGCAGCGTGGGTACAGGGAAGGACTATGGCTACACCTTC. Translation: CASSVGTGKDYGYTF.

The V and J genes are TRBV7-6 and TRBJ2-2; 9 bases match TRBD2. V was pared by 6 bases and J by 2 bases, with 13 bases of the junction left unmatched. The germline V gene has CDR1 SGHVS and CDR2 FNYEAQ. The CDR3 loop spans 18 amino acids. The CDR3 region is CASRLRGSGGPNTGELFF. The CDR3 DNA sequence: TGTGCCAGCAGGCTCCGGGGTAGCGGGGGACCAAACACCGGGGAGCTGTTTTTT.

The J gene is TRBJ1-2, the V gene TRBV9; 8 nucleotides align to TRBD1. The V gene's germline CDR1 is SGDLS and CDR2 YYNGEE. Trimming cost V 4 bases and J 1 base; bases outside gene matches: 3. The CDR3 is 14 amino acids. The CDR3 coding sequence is TGTGCCAGCAGCCTAGGACAGGGTAACTATGGCTACACCTTC. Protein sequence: CASSLGQGNYGYTF.

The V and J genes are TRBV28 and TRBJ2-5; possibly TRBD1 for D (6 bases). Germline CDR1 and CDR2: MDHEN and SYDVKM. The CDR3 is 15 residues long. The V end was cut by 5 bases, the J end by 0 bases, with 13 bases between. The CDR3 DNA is TGTGCCAGCAGTCCACAGAGGACAGACCAAGAGACCCAGTACTTC. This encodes CASSPQRTDQETQYF.

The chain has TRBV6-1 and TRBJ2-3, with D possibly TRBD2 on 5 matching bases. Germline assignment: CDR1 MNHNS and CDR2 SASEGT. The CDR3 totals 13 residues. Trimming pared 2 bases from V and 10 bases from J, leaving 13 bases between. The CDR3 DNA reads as TGTGCCAGCAGTGAACCTAGTCCGGGGTCGCAGTATTTT. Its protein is CASSEPSPGSQYF.

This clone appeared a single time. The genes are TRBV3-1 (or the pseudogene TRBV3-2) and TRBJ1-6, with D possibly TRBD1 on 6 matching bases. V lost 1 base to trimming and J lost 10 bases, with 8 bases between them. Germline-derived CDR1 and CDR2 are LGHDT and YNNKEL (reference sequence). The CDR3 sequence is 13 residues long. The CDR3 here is CASSQAGQSPLHF. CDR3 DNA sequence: TGTGCCAGCAGCCAAGCGGGACAATCACCCCTCCACTTT.

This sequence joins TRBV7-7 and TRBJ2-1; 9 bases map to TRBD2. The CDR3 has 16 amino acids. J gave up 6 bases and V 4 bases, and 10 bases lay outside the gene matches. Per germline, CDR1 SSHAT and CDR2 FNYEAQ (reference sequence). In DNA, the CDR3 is TGTGCCAGCAGCTCCATTCCGGCGGGGGGGTTCAATGAGCAGTTCTTC. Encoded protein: CASSSIPAGGFNEQFF.

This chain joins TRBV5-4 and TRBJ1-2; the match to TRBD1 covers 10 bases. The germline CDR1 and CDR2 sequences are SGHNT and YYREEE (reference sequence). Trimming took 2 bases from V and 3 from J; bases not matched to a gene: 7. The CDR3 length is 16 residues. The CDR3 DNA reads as TGTGCCAGCAGCTTTAGTACGGGACAGGGGTACTATGGCTACACCTTC. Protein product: CASSFSTGQGYYGYTF.

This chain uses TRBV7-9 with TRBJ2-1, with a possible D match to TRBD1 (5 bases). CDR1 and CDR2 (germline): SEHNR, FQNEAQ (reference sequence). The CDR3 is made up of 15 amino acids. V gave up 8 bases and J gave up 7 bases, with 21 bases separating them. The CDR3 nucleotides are TGTGCCAGCTCGCGCGGAAGGGGTGCCTGGAATGAGCAGTTCTTC. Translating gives CASSRGRGAWNEQFF.